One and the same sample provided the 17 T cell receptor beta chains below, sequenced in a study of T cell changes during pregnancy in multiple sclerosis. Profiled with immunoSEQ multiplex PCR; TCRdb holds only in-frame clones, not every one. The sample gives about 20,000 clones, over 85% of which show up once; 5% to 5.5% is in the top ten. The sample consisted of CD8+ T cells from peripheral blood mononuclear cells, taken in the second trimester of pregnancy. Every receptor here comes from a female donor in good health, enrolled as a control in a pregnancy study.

CDR3 residues: CASSDAGGWKYQETQYF. The DNA of the CDR3 is TGTGCCAGCAGTGATGCGGGAGGGTGGAAGTACCAAGAGACCCAGTACTTC. The chain employs TRBV6-1 and TRBJ2-5; 9 nucleotides agree with TRBD2. The ends lost 3 bases at V and 0 bases at J; junction bases unmatched: 8. Germline V gene sequence: CDR1 MNHNS, CDR2 SASEGT. CDR3 length equals 17 residues.

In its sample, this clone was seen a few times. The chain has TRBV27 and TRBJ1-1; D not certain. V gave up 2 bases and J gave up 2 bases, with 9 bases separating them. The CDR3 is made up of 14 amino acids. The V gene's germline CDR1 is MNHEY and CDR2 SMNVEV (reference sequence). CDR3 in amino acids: CASSLEGLNTEAFF. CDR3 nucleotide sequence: TGTGCCAGCAGTTTAGAGGGTTTAAACACTGAAGCTTTCTTT.

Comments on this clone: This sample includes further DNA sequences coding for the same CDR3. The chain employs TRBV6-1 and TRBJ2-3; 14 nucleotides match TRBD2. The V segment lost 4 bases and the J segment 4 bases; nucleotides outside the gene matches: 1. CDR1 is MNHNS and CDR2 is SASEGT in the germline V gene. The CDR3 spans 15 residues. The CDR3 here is CASSGLAGGPDTQYF. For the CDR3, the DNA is TGTGCCAGCAGTGGACTAGCGGGAGGGCCAGATACGCAGTATTTT.

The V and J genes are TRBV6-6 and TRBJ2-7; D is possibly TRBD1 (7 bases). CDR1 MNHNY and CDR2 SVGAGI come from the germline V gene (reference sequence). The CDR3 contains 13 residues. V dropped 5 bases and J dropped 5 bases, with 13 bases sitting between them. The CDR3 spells CASSTGEANEQYF. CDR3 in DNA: TGTGCCAGCAGTACAGGGGAGGCCAACGAGCAGTACTTC.

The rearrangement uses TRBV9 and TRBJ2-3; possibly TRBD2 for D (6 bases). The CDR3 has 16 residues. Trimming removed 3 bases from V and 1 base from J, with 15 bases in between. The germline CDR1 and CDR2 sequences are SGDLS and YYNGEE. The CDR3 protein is CASSGGTQTGTDTQYF. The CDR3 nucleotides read TGTGCCAGCAGCGGGGGGACTCAAACTGGCACAGATACGCAGTATTTT.

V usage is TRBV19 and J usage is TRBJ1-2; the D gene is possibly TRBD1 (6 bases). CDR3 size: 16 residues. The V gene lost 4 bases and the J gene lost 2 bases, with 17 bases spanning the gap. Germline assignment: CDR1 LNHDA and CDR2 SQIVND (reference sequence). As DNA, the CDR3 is TGTGCCAGTAGTACTCTTGATCCCGGGACAAACTATGGCTACACCTTC. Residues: CASSTLDPGTNYGYTF. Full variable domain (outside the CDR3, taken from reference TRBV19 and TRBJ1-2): DGGITQSPKYLFRKEGQNVTLSCEQNLNHDAMYWYRQDPGQGLRLIYYSQIVNDFQKGDIAEGYSVSREKKESFPLTVTSAQKNPTAFYLCASSTLDPGTNYGYTFGSGTRLTVV.

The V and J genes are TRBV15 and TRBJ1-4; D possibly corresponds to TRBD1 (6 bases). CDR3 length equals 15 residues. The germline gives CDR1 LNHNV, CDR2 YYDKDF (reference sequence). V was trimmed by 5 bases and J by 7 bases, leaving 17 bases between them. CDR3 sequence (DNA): TGTGCCACCAGCGGGGCACAGGGCCCCTTTGAAAAACTGTTTTTT. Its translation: CATSGAQGPFEKLFF.

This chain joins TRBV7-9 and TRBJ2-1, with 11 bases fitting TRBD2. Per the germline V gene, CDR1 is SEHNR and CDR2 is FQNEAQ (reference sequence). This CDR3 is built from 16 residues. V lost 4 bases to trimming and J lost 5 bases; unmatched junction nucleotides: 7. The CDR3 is CASSSPTSGDHNEQFF. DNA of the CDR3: TGTGCCAGCAGCTCCCCGACTAGCGGGGATCACAATGAGCAGTTCTTC. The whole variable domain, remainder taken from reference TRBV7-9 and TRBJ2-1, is DTGVSQNPRHKITKRGQNVTFRCDPISEHNRLYWYRQTLGQGPEFLTYFQNEAQLEKSRLLSDRFSAERPKGSFSTLEIQRTEQGDSAMYLCASSSPTSGDHNEQFFGPGTRLTVL.

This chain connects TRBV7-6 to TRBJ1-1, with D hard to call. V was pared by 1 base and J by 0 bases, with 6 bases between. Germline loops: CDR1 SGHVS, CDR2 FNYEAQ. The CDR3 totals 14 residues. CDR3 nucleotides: TGTGCCAGCAGCTTAGGGGGAGTGAACACTGAAGCTTTCTTT. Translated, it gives CASSLGGVNTEAFF.

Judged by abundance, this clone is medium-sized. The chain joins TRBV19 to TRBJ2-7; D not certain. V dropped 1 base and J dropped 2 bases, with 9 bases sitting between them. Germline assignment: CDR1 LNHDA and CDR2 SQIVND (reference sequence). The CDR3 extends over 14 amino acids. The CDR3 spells CASSIVLGAYEQYF. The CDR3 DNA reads TGTGCCAGTAGTATAGTTTTAGGAGCCTACGAGCAGTACTTC. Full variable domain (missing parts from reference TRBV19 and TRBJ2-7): DGGITQSPKYLFRKEGQNVTLSCEQNLNHDAMYWYRQDPGQGLRLIYYSQIVNDFQKGDIAEGYSVSREKKESFPLTVTSAQKNPTAFYLCASSIVLGAYEQYFGPGTRLTVT.

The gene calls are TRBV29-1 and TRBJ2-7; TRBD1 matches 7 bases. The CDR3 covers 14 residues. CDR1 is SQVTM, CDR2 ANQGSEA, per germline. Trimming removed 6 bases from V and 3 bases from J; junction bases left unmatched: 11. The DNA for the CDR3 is TGCAGCGTATCGCGACAGGGTGCGTTCTACGAGCAGTACTTC. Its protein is CSVSRQGAFYEQYF.

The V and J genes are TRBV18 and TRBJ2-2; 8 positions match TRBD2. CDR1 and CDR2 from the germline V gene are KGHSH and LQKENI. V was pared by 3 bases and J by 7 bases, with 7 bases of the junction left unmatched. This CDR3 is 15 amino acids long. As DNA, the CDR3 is TGTGCCAGCTCACCCCGGGAGCGGGGGTTCGGGGAGCTGTTTTTT. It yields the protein CASSPRERGFGELFF.

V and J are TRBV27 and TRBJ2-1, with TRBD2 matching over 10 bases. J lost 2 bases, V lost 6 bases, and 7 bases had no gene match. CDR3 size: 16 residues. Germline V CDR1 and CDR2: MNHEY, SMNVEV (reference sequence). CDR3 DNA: TGTGCCAGCAGCTGGGGAGCGGGAGGGGCCTACAATGAGCAGTTCTTC. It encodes CASSWGAGGAYNEQFF.

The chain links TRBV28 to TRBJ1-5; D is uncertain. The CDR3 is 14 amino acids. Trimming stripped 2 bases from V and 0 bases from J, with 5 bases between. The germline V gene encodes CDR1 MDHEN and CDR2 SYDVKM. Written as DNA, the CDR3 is TGTGCCAGCAGTTTAGAGGTTAGCAATCAGCCCCAGCATTTT. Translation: CASSLEVSNQPQHF.

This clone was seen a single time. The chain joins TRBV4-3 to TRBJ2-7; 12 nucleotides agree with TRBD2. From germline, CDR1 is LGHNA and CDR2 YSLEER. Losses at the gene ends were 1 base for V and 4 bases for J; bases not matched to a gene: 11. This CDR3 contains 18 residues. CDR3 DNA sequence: TGCGCCAGCAGCCAAGCTCCTCTAGCGGGAGGGCCTTTTTACGAGCAGTACTTC. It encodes CASSQAPLAGGPFYEQYF.

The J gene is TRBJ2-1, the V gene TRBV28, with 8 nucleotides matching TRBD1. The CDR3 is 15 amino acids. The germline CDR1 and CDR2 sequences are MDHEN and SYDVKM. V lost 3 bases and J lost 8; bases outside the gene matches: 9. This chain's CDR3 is CASSFGDRLNDEQFF. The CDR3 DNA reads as TGTGCCAGCAGTTTCGGGGACAGGTTAAACGATGAGCAGTTCTTC.

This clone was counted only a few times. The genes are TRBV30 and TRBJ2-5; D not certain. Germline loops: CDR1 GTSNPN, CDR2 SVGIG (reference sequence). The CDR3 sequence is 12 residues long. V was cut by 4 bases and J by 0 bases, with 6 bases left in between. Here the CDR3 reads CAWTRDQETQYF. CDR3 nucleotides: TGTGCCTGGACCCGGGACCAAGAGACCCAGTACTTC.